This T cell receptor beta chain was sequenced in a study of response to subunit inactivated influenza vaccine. This CDR3 is 14 amino acids long. CDR1 and CDR2 from the germline V gene are SQVTM and ANQGSEA. V was pared by 6 bases and J by 7 bases, with 13 bases of the junction left unmatched. This clonotype was seen repeatedly, ten times or more. The antigen is undetermined. TCRdb recomputed calls from the RT-PCR reads with MiXCR, one row per CDR3 protein. The sample lists about 500,000 distinct CDR3 sequences, more than 7% occurring once. Study conclusions and caveats: Seasonal influenza vaccination, on each occasion, was suggested by the authors to recruit few new T cells.

Sequenced here: PBMCs from blood, sampled roughly 24 months after vaccination. The source is a man in his fifties or sixties who received an inactivated influenza vaccine. The chain carries TRBV29-1 and TRBJ2-7, with TRBD1 matching over 9 bases. The DNA of the CDR3 is TGCAGCGTCCGGACCGGGACAGGGTTGACGGAGCAGTACTTC. Amino acid sequence: CSVRTGTGLTEQYF.